The rows below give T cell receptor beta chains drawn from one sample of a study. Via MiXCR, TCRdb re-called the 5' RACE reads, giving one row per CDR3 protein. The table lists some 8,000 distinct CDR3 sequences, 52% of them singletons. Sequenced material: memory CD4+ T cells sorted from a lymph node. The origin of the receptors is a female donor with breast cancer. CDR3s include the opening cysteine and the closing phenylalanine or tryptophan. Fields, in order: J gene, V gene, D gene, clone size, CDR3 DNA, CDR3 protein. The D gene is left open where the match is weak. Size values are once, few and many counts, or a class for expanded clones, and some rows have none.

J gene: TRBJ2-1
V gene: TRBV29-1
D gene: -
clone size: -
CDR3 DNA: TGCAGCGCGCTCAGGGGTTACAATGAGCAGTTCTTC
CDR3 protein: CSALRGYNEQFF

J gene: TRBJ2-7
V gene: TRBV6-5
D gene: TRBD2
clone size: -
CDR3 DNA: TGTGCCAGCAGTTCTCCCGGGGGGGCAGAAGGGTTTAGCTCCTACGAGCAGTACTTC
CDR3 protein: CASSSPGGAEGFSSYEQYF

J gene: TRBJ1-5
V gene: TRBV2
D gene: -
clone size: -
CDR3 DNA: TGTGCCAGCCGAGACGGATATAGCAATCAGCCCCAGCATTTT
CDR3 protein: CASRDGYSNQPQHF

J gene: TRBJ1-1
V gene: TRBV6-2/TRBV6-3
D gene: -
clone size: -
CDR3 DNA: TGTGCCAGCAGTTTCCGAGTTCCTTTGAACACTGAAGCTTTCTTT
CDR3 protein: CASSFRVPLNTEAFF

J gene: TRBJ1-5
V gene: TRBV2
D gene: -
clone size: -
CDR3 DNA: TGTGCCAGCCATGGGACGGTTAATCAGCCCCAGCATTTT
CDR3 protein: CASHGTVNQPQHF

J gene: TRBJ1-5
V gene: TRBV12-3/TRBV12-4
D gene: TRBD1
clone size: once
CDR3 DNA: TGTGCCAGCAGGTCGACAGGGGGCGGCCTAGGGAGTCAGCCCCAGCATTTT
CDR3 protein: CASRSTGGGLGSQPQHF

J gene: TRBJ1-3
V gene: TRBV18
D gene: -
clone size: -
CDR3 DNA: TGTGCCAGCTCACCAAAGCTTGGCTCTGGAAACACCATATATTTT
CDR3 protein: CASSPKLGSGNTIYF

J gene: TRBJ2-1
V gene: TRBV6-6
D gene: TRBD2
clone size: -
CDR3 DNA: TGTGCCAGCAGTCCCGGGGGACCAGCGGGGGGGCCGAACAATGAGCAGTTCTTC
CDR3 protein: CASSPGGPAGGPNNEQFF

J gene: TRBJ1-1
V gene: TRBV3-1
D gene: -
clone size: -
CDR3 DNA: TGTGCCAGCAGCCAAGGAACTGTGAACACTGAAGCTTTCTTT
CDR3 protein: CASSQGTVNTEAFF

J gene: TRBJ2-3
V gene: TRBV5-5
D gene: -
clone size: -
CDR3 DNA: TGTGCCAGCAGCTTGGAGGCAGATACGCAGTATTTT
CDR3 protein: CASSLEADTQYF

J gene: TRBJ1-1
V gene: TRBV4-3
D gene: -
clone size: -
CDR3 DNA: TGCGCCAGCAGCCAAGGAACCGTGACAGGCACTGAAGCTTTCTTT
CDR3 protein: CASSQGTVTGTEAFF

J gene: TRBJ2-2
V gene: TRBV5-1
D gene: -
clone size: -
CDR3 DNA: TGCGCCAGCAGCTTGCTCAGGAACACCGGGGAGCTGTTTTTT
CDR3 protein: CASSLLRNTGELFF

J gene: TRBJ1-2
V gene: TRBV5-4
D gene: TRBD1
clone size: few
CDR3 DNA: TGTGCCAGCAGCTCGGGACAGCTAAAGCTTAACTATGGCTACACCTTC
CDR3 protein: CASSSGQLKLNYGYTF

J gene: TRBJ2-1
V gene: TRBV4-2
D gene: TRBD2
clone size: -
CDR3 DNA: TGTGCCAGCAGCCAAGCCGCGGGAGTGAGGGATGAGCAGTTCTTC
CDR3 protein: CASSQAAGVRDEQFF

J gene: TRBJ2-1
V gene: TRBV5-8
D gene: -
clone size: -
CDR3 DNA: TGTGCCAGCAGCTCGGTCAGGGTTCGTGTAGCCTCAAATGAGCAGTTCTTC
CDR3 protein: CASSSVRVRVASNEQFF

J gene: TRBJ2-1
V gene: TRBV7-2
D gene: -
clone size: -
CDR3 DNA: TGTGCCAGCAGCTCCCAGCCGGGCAGTGAGCAGTTCTTC
CDR3 protein: CASSSQPGSEQFF

J gene: TRBJ2-7
V gene: TRBV7-8
D gene: TRBD2
clone size: medium-sized
CDR3 DNA: TGTGCCAGCAGCCATCAATCCGGGACTAGCGTTTACGAGCAGTACTTC
CDR3 protein: CASSHQSGTSVYEQYF

J gene: TRBJ1-5
V gene: TRBV7-2
D gene: -
clone size: -
CDR3 DNA: TGTGCCAGCAGCCCATCGCACTCGGGTCAGCCCCAGCATTTT
CDR3 protein: CASSPSHSGQPQHF

J gene: TRBJ1-3
V gene: TRBV28
D gene: TRBD1
clone size: -
CDR3 DNA: TGTGCCTCAGGGGGTGGAAACACCATATATTTT
CDR3 protein: CASGGGNTIYF

J gene: TRBJ1-6
V gene: TRBV6-6
D gene: TRBD1
clone size: -
CDR3 DNA: TGTGCCAGCAGTGGGGACAGGGGACGGGGCTCACCCCTCCACTTT
CDR3 protein: CASSGDRGRGSPLHF

J gene: TRBJ1-3
V gene: TRBV29-1
D gene: -
clone size: few
CDR3 DNA: TGCAGCGTTGAAGAGAACCAGGGCACCATATATTTT
CDR3 protein: CSVEENQGTIYF

J gene: TRBJ2-5
V gene: TRBV7-2
D gene: TRBD2
clone size: few
CDR3 DNA: TGTGCCAGCAGCTTCACAATGTCGGGGACTAGCGGGAGGGCCTTCCAAGAGACCCAGTACTTC
CDR3 protein: CASSFTMSGTSGRAFQETQYF

J gene: TRBJ1-5
V gene: TRBV6-2/TRBV6-3
D gene: -
clone size: few
CDR3 DNA: TGTGCCAGCAGTTACTCGAGGGGAGTTAGTAATCAGCCCCAGCATTTT
CDR3 protein: CASSYSRGVSNQPQHF

J gene: TRBJ2-3
V gene: TRBV7-7
D gene: -
clone size: -
CDR3 DNA: TGTGCCAGCAGCAATGGGGGGCCAGATACGCAGTATTTT
CDR3 protein: CASSNGGPDTQYF

J gene: TRBJ2-1
V gene: TRBV5-1
D gene: -
clone size: -
CDR3 DNA: TGCGCCAGCAGCTTGGATTGGCTGACCGATGAGCAGTTCTTC
CDR3 protein: CASSLDWLTDEQFF

J gene: TRBJ1-3
V gene: TRBV5-6
D gene: -
clone size: -
CDR3 DNA: TGTGCCAGCAGCTTAACCCGACAGGGAAACACCATATATTTT
CDR3 protein: CASSLTRQGNTIYF

J gene: TRBJ2-7
V gene: TRBV4-3
D gene: TRBD2
clone size: few
CDR3 DNA: TGCGCCAGCAGCCTAGCCCGGACTAGTTCCTACGAGCAGTACTTC
CDR3 protein: CASSLARTSSYEQYF

J gene: TRBJ1-1
V gene: TRBV6-5
D gene: TRBD1
clone size: -
CDR3 DNA: TGTGCCAGCAGTTACGGGGGGAGGATGGTAAGGGGGCGCAACACTGAAGCTTTCTTT
CDR3 protein: CASSYGGRMVRGRNTEAFF

J gene: TRBJ2-1
V gene: TRBV5-6
D gene: -
clone size: -
CDR3 DNA: TGTGCCAGTAGCTTGAATAGAGCCTACAATGAGCAGTTCTTC
CDR3 protein: CASSLNRAYNEQFF

J gene: TRBJ2-3
V gene: TRBV7-8
D gene: -
clone size: -
CDR3 DNA: TGTGCCAGCAGAATAAAGGCGGGAATCGCCACAGATACGCAGTATTTT
CDR3 protein: CASRIKAGIATDTQYF

J gene: TRBJ2-1
V gene: TRBV5-1
D gene: TRBD1
clone size: -
CDR3 DNA: TGCGCCAGCAGCCCAAACCCCGGGACAGTGATAGGCGAGCAGTTCTTC
CDR3 protein: CASSPNPGTVIGEQFF

J gene: TRBJ1-3
V gene: TRBV27
D gene: -
clone size: -
CDR3 DNA: TGTGCCAGCAGCCTATACCCCCCGACACACACTGGAAACACCATATATTTT
CDR3 protein: CASSLYPPTHTGNTIYF

J gene: TRBJ2-7
V gene: TRBV4-2
D gene: TRBD1
clone size: -
CDR3 DNA: TGTGCCAGCAGCCAAGAACCGGGACAGGGCTCCTACGAGCAGTACTTC
CDR3 protein: CASSQEPGQGSYEQYF

J gene: TRBJ2-1
V gene: TRBV6-2/TRBV6-3
D gene: -
clone size: -
CDR3 DNA: TGTGCCAGCAGTTACTCGATACAGGGATACGATGAGCAGTTCTTC
CDR3 protein: CASSYSIQGYDEQFF

J gene: TRBJ1-2
V gene: TRBV29-1
D gene: TRBD1
clone size: few
CDR3 DNA: TGCAGCGTCCTAGGACAGGGGGACTATGGCTACACCTTC
CDR3 protein: CSVLGQGDYGYTF

J gene: TRBJ2-3
V gene: TRBV7-7
D gene: -
clone size: -
CDR3 DNA: TGTGCTAGCAGCTTTCAAATAGGGGATACGCAGTATTTT
CDR3 protein: CASSFQIGDTQYF

J gene: TRBJ2-5
V gene: TRBV6-5
D gene: -
clone size: -
CDR3 DNA: TGTGCCAGCAGGCAGGGGCTGGGAGAGACCCAGTACTTC
CDR3 protein: CASRQGLGETQYF

J gene: TRBJ1-2
V gene: TRBV4-3
D gene: -
clone size: -
CDR3 DNA: TGCGCCAGCAGCCAAGATTTAACCGACAAACCCCTTCATGGCTACACCTTC
CDR3 protein: CASSQDLTDKPLHGYTF

J gene: TRBJ2-6
V gene: TRBV12-3/TRBV12-4
D gene: -
clone size: few
CDR3 DNA: TGTGCCAGCAGTTCTATACAGGGCTCTGGGGCCAACGTCCTGACTTTC
CDR3 protein: CASSSIQGSGANVLTF

J gene: TRBJ2-4
V gene: TRBV7-8
D gene: TRBD1
clone size: once
CDR3 DNA: TGTGCCAGCAGCCCCCCTGGGACAGGGATGAACATTCAGTACTTC
CDR3 protein: CASSPPGTGMNIQYF